The rows below give T cell receptor beta chains drawn from one sample of a study of human T cells and chemical hapten exposure. TCRdb re-derived calls from the RACE reads in MiXCR, one entry per CDR3 protein. Among 120,000 to 150,000 distinct CDR3 sequences, around 11% were seen once, and the ten largest hold 1.4%. Specimen: whole blood, collected in connection with sensitization to the hapten diphenylcyclopropenone (DPC). The source of these receptors is a woman in her fifties or sixties with alopecia areata. Some clones in this sample may be carry-over from other donors' samples. Both conserved end residues are trimmed from each CDR3. Rows may omit the clone size; those that give it use once, few, many or a size class.

>-|TRBV5-1|TRBJ2-7
ASSANTYEQY
>-|TRBV6-1|TRBJ1-5
ASSEQTGGQPQH
>-|TRBV29-1|TRBJ2-3
SVERQGRPYTQY
>-|TRBV5-4|TRBJ1-4
ASSVGSDEKLF
>few|TRBV20-1|TRBJ2-1
SARSPPDNEQF
>few|TRBV5-4|TRBJ2-1
ASSFGYYNEQF
>-|TRBV11-2|TRBJ2-7
ASSLYPRPSYEQY
>-|TRBV11-2|TRBJ2-4
ASSPSGGRNIQY
>many|TRBV11-2|TRBJ2-1
ASSLSGDEQF
>few|TRBV20-1|TRBJ2-3
SARTSGIRKDTQY
>-|TRBV12-3/TRBV12-4|TRBJ2-6
ASSPQPVSSGANVLT
>-|TRBV21-1|TRBJ2-7
ASSMGQGYEQY
>many|TRBV21-1|TRBJ2-3
ASNPSARTDTQY
>few|TRBV7-2|TRBJ2-6
ASSNLPGSGANVLT
>few|TRBV5-1|TRBJ1-1
ASSPGIGQGRNTEAF